These 30 T cell receptor beta chains share one sample of origin, sequenced in a study of Ad26.COV2.S vaccination and SARS-CoV-2 variants. Noted treatment: about 20 received Ad26.COV2.S at low or high dose, single or two shots; about 5 received placebo; per-sample allocation not given. Sampling was done on day 63 after the first vaccine or placebo injection. Measured with immunoSEQ multiplex PCR; TCRdb has only the in-frame clones, and not every one. The profile covers around 450,000 clones, with roughly 89% appearing a single time and 2% to 3% taken by the ten largest. Sequences were derived from peripheral blood, sampled in a trial of Ad26.COV2.S vaccine versus placebo. The receptors were sampled from a person aged 18 to 65 who received the Ad26.COV2.S COVID-19 vaccine or a placebo.

The chain combines TRBV9 with TRBJ1-1, with TRBD1 matching 8 bases. J gave up 2 bases and V 6 bases, and 6 bases lay outside the gene matches. Germline V gene data show CDR1 as SGDLS and CDR2 as YYNGEE. The CDR3 contains 14 residues. The CDR3 nucleotides read TGTGCCAGCACCAAGACAGGGGATAACACTGAAGCTTTCTTT. Translated: CASTKTGDNTEAFF.

V usage is TRBV7-2 and J usage is TRBJ1-2; D is possibly TRBD1 (6 bases). CDR1 and CDR2 from the germline V gene are SGHTA and FQGNSA. The CDR3 sequence is 13 residues long. The V end lost 7 bases, the J end lost 8 bases, and 17 bases lay between the germline ends. CDR3 coding DNA: TGTGCCAGCACCACCGACAGGAGATACGGCTACACCTTC. Translation: CASTTDRRYGYTF.

This chain connects TRBV7-8 to TRBJ1-2; D is unclear. This CDR3 contains 16 residues. Trimming pared 1 base from V and 4 bases from J, leaving 16 bases between. The germline V gene has CDR1 SGHVS and CDR2 FQNEAQ. The CDR3 nucleotides are TGTGCCAGCAGCTTAGAGCGGGTCAGCCCTTCCTATGGCTACACCTTC. This codes for CASSLERVSPSYGYTF.

The rearrangement uses TRBV6-6 and TRBJ1-2; D perhaps matches TRBD1 (5 bases). V gave up 7 bases and J gave up 2 bases, with 11 bases separating them. In germline, CDR1 is MNHNY, CDR2 SVGAGI (reference sequence). The length of the CDR3 is 13 residues. CDR3 region: CASNFDRNYGYTF. DNA for the CDR3: TGTGCCAGCAACTTCGACAGAAACTATGGCTACACCTTC.

For the CDR3, the DNA is TGTGCCAGCTCGTCTAAAGAGACCCAGTACTTC. Residues: CASSSKETQYF. The chain links TRBV18 to TRBJ2-5, with D uncertain. Germline CDR1 reads KGHSH; CDR2 reads LQKENI. V was trimmed by 6 bases and J by 3 bases, leaving 5 bases between them. This CDR3 has 11 amino acids. The full variable domain, with the rest looked up from reference TRBV18 and TRBJ2-5, is NAGVMQNPRHLVRRRGQEARLRCSPMKGHSHVYWYRQLPEEGLKFMVYLQKENIIDESGMPKERFSAEFPKEGPSILRIQQVVRGDSAAYFCASSSKETQYFGPGTRLLVL.

V usage is TRBV10-3 and J usage is TRBJ2-2, with 15 bases fitting TRBD2. Germline CDR1 ENHRY, CDR2 SYGVKD. This CDR3 is built from 21 residues. Germline trimming cut 3 bases from V and 5 bases from J; bases unmatched to any gene: 16. This CDR3 reads CAISDPTGLAGGTRRTGELFF. CDR3 DNA: TGTGCCATCAGTGACCCCACGGGACTAGCGGGAGGAACTAGAAGGACCGGGGAGCTGTTTTTT.

The chain recombines TRBV3-1 (or the pseudogene TRBV3-2) with TRBJ2-1, with TRBD2 identical over 11 bases. V shed 5 bases, J shed 0 bases, and the junction held 3 bases outside the gene matches. CDR1 and CDR2 from the germline V gene are LGHDT and YNNKEL (reference sequence). CDR3 size: 16 residues. The CDR3 spells CASSLLAGDSYNEQFF. CDR3 in DNA: TGTGCCAGCAGCTTACTAGCGGGGGACTCCTACAATGAGCAGTTCTTC.

In its sample, this clone was seen once. This sequence joins TRBV28 and TRBJ2-2, with TRBD1 matching 10 bases. This CDR3 region has 15 residues. J was trimmed by 5 bases and V by 6 bases; bases with no gene match: 6. CDR1 MDHEN and CDR2 SYDVKM come from the germline V gene. The CDR3 loop is CASRWGQGSTGELFF. The CDR3 DNA reads TGTGCCAGCAGGTGGGGACAGGGGTCAACCGGGGAGCTGTTTTTT.

This chain uses TRBV18 with TRBJ1-1, with 8 bases that match TRBD1. The CDR3 sequence is 16 residues long. Trimming took 3 bases from V and 0 from J; bases not matched to a gene: 6. Germline V gene data show CDR1 as KGHSH and CDR2 as LQKENI. CDR3 sequence: CASSPGTGSLNTEAFF. DNA of the CDR3: TGTGCCAGCTCACCCGGGACAGGATCATTGAACACTGAAGCTTTCTTT.

With respect to this clone: The same CDR3 is also encoded by other DNA sequences in this sample. The genes are TRBV11-3 and TRBJ1-1; D ambiguous. Germline CDR1 is SGHNT and CDR2 is YENEEA. Trimming stripped 0 bases from V and 4 bases from J, with 6 bases between. This CDR3 region has 13 residues. CDR3 sequence reads: CASSLDEGTEAFF. The DNA for the CDR3 is TGTGCCAGCAGCTTAGATGAGGGCACTGAAGCTTTCTTT.

In its sample, this clone was seen a few times. CDR3 sequence (DNA): TGTGCCAGCAGTGACGGCAGCCGGCTTGGGTTCACCTTC. It yields the protein CASSDGSRLGFTF. The rearrangement uses TRBV2 and TRBJ1-2, with unresolved D. The CDR3 contains 13 residues. CDR1 is SNHLY, CDR2 FYNNEI, per germline. V dropped 3 bases and J dropped 13 bases, with 18 bases sitting between them.

This clone was seen only a few times. The chain employs TRBV5-6 and TRBJ2-1; D is unclear. V was trimmed by 2 bases and J by 7 bases, leaving 7 bases between them. Germline CDR1 reads SGHDT; CDR2 reads YYEEEE. There are 12 residues in the CDR3. CDR3 bases: TGTGCCAGCAGCTTTCGACTTAATGAGCAGTTCTTC. It codes for CASSFRLNEQFF.

This chain links TRBV4-3 with TRBJ2-3; D gene unclear. The V and J ends lost 3 bases and 3 bases respectively, with 7 bases between them. The CDR3 runs 13 residues. Germline-derived CDR1 and CDR2 are LGHNA and YSLEER. The CDR3 coding sequence is TGCGCCAGCAGCCAGGACCGTACAGATACGCAGTATTTT. This codes for CASSQDRTDTQYF.

The chain is built from TRBV7-8 and TRBJ2-2; D remains unclear. Per the germline V gene, CDR1 is SGHVS and CDR2 is FQNEAQ. The length of the CDR3 is 13 residues. V lost 5 bases, J lost 6 bases, and 10 bases lay in between. The CDR3 sequence: CASSPPSPGELFF. CDR3 sequence (DNA): TGTGCCAGCAGCCCACCGAGTCCCGGGGAGCTGTTTTTT.

DNA of the CDR3: TGTGCCACTGCTAGTAATGAAAAACTGTTTTTT. This sequence encodes CATASNEKLFF. The V gene is TRBV7-2, the J gene TRBJ1-4; no firm D call. The germline V gene encodes CDR1 SGHTA and CDR2 FQGNSA. This CDR3 contains 11 residues. The germline V and J ends were trimmed by 10 bases and 4 bases, with 7 bases remaining between them.

The chain is built from TRBV4-1 and TRBJ1-6, with D unclear. The CDR3 extends over 15 amino acids. CDR1 and CDR2 (germline): MGHRA, YSYEKL. Trimming left V 7 bases short and J 7 bases short, with 17 bases between. The CDR3 region is CASKKDRMLNSPLHF. The CDR3 DNA sequence: TGCGCCAGCAAGAAAGACCGTATGTTAAATTCACCCCTCCACTTT.

The rearrangement links TRBV5-4 to TRBJ2-3; no firm D call. Trimming removed 0 bases from V and 6 bases from J, with 11 bases in between. This CDR3 is built from 14 residues. Germline CDR1 and CDR2: SGHNT and YYREEE (reference sequence). CDR3 residues: CASSLVRTADTQYF. Written as DNA, the CDR3 is TGTGCCAGCAGCTTGGTTCGCACGGCGGATACGCAGTATTTT.

V and J are TRBV5-6 and TRBJ2-1; 7 nucleotides match TRBD1. The germline V gene encodes CDR1 SGHDT and CDR2 YYEEEE. The CDR3 runs 14 residues. Trimming cost V 5 bases and J 7 bases; bases outside gene matches: 9. The CDR3 here is CASRLYRGRNEQFF. The DNA of the CDR3 is TGTGCCAGCAGATTGTACAGGGGCAGAAATGAGCAGTTCTTC.

This clone was detected a few times. This chain joins TRBV11-3 and TRBJ1-3; D is unclear. CDR1 SGHNT and CDR2 YENEEA come from the germline V gene. Trimming shortened V by 6 bases and J by 4 bases, and 7 bases separated the two germline ends. The CDR3 is 12 residues long. DNA for the CDR3: TGTGCCAGCAGGCAAGGGGGAAACACCATATATTTT. Protein: CASRQGGNTIYF.

This chain joins TRBV7-9 and TRBJ1-6; D unclear. The germline V gene encodes CDR1 SEHNR and CDR2 FQNEAQ (reference sequence). The CDR3 consists of 16 residues. V was cut by 4 bases and J by 5 bases, with 15 bases left in between. In DNA form, the CDR3 reads TGTGCCAGCAGCTCGTCCCCCGGGATCAATAATTCACCCCTCCACTTT. Its translation is CASSSSPGINNSPLHF.

Here the CDR3 reads CASSVDRGVSGANVLTF. The CDR3 DNA is TGTGCCAGCAGCGTAGACAGGGGAGTTTCTGGGGCCAACGTCCTGACTTTC. The rearrangement uses TRBV9 and TRBJ2-6, with 7 nucleotides matching TRBD1. CDR3 length: 17 residues. The V and J ends lost 0 bases and 1 base, in that order; junction bases with no gene match: 4. Germline CDR1 SGDLS, CDR2 YYNGEE.

The CDR3 reads CASNPGPGNAEAFF. The CDR3 DNA sequence: TGCGCCAGCAACCCAGGACCGGGAAACGCTGAAGCTTTCTTT. The chain combines TRBV5-1 with TRBJ1-1, with no clear D. V lost 6 bases and J 6 bases, leaving 18 bases between the germline ends. This CDR3 spans 14 amino acids. Germline CDR1 SGHRS, CDR2 YFSETQ.

A single count supports this clone. This chain connects TRBV9 to TRBJ2-7, with 8 bases aligning to TRBD1. With 0 bases clipped from V and 7 bases from J, the junction kept 6 bases outside the gene matches. The CDR3 length is 14 residues. The V gene's germline CDR1 is SGDLS and CDR2 YYNGEE. In nucleotides, the CDR3 is TGTGCCAGCAGCGTAGGGCCAGGGGGCAGGGAGCAGTACTTC. This codes for CASSVGPGGREQYF.

This chain joins TRBV6-2 or TRBV6-3 and TRBJ2-1; 8 nucleotides line up with TRBD1. Trimming removed 5 bases from V and 3 bases from J; junction bases left unmatched: 9. Germline V gene data show CDR1 as MNHEY and CDR2 as SVGEGT. CDR3 length equals 16 residues. For the CDR3, the DNA is TGTGCCAGCAGTGACCCCGAGACAGGGGTCTACAATGAGCAGTTCTTC. Its translation: CASSDPETGVYNEQFF.

The CDR3 bases are TGTGCCAGTAGCCGGGCAGTGGGCACAGATACGCAGTATTTT. This encodes CASSRAVGTDTQYF. The chain employs TRBV19 and TRBJ2-3; D uncertain. The CDR3 runs 14 residues. V was pared by 6 bases and J by 1 base, with 11 bases between. Germline V gene sequence: CDR1 LNHDA, CDR2 SQIVND (reference sequence).

V is TRBV28 and J is TRBJ1-1; D possibly corresponds to TRBD1 (6 bases). This CDR3 has 16 amino acids. Between the trimmed V and J ends, which lost 5 bases and 1 base, there was a span of 17 bases. Germline V gives CDR1 MDHEN, CDR2 SYDVKM. CDR3 bases: TGTGCCAGCAGTACCCCGGGGGGGCGGGGGAACACTGAAGCTTTCTTT. Translation: CASSTPGGRGNTEAFF.

The chain links TRBV5-6 to TRBJ1-2, with D possibly matching TRBD1 (5 bases). The CDR3 has 15 amino acids. Germline V lookup: CDR1 SGHDT, CDR2 YYEEEE. V shed 1 base and J shed 8 bases, with 18 bases lying between them. CDR3: CASSLPQGWVYGYTF. The CDR3 DNA reads as TGTGCCAGCAGCTTGCCCCAGGGTTGGGTTTACGGCTACACCTTC.

This chain joins TRBV18 and TRBJ1-2; D is perhaps TRBD1 (6 bases). Deletions cut 6 bases from V and 4 bases from J, with 12 bases between. Germline assignment: CDR1 KGHSH and CDR2 LQKENI. CDR3 length: 13 amino acids. In nucleotides, the CDR3 is TGTGCCAGCTCCTCATGGGGGCCCTATGGCTACACCTTC. Protein product: CASSSWGPYGYTF.

The chain combines TRBV24-1 with TRBJ2-3; 9 bases line up with TRBD1. The CDR3 extends over 15 amino acids. The ends lost 4 bases at V and 1 base at J; junction bases unmatched: 2. Germline lookup yields CDR1 KGHDR and CDR2 SFDVKD. This chain's CDR3 is CATSDRTGGTDTQYF. In DNA, the CDR3 is TGTGCCACCAGTGACAGGACAGGGGGCACAGATACGCAGTATTTT.

The gene calls are TRBV5-8 and TRBJ1-1; TRBD1 aligns across 7 bases. The CDR3 loop spans 14 amino acids. Unmatched junction bases numbered 8, after V lost 4 bases and J lost 5 bases. Germline V CDR1 and CDR2: SGHTS, YDEGEE. The CDR3 DNA sequence: TGTGCCAGCAGCGGGGCCAGGGGGAATACTGAAGCTTTCTTT. Amino acid sequence: CASSGARGNTEAFF.